This T cell receptor beta chain stems from a study of patients and donors after allogeneic stem cell transplantation (dated by TCRdb to about 2020). The cysteine opens and the phenylalanine closes a CDR3 of 12 amino acids. The read is trimmed to its CDR3 DNA, 36 bases read in frame from base 1. V lost 4 bases and J lost 17 bases; the stretch between them is 15 bases long. This clonotype was counted a few times. What antigen it recognizes has not been identified. Nothing much larger sits one base from this clone, and base qualities are not available. To prepare the library, RT-PCR was applied. The instrument was a NextSeq 550. TCRdb ran its own pipeline on the public reads, namely fastp trimming at Q25 and MiXCR clone calling, and kept in-frame beta chains. Every CDR3 protein is listed once, alongside the most common genes and DNA of its rows. In all, the sample holds roughly 880,000 distinct CDR3 sequences, and under 20% of those were seen once. Around 6% of the sample belongs to the ten largest clones.

The source material was blood, either unsorted or a sorted T cell fraction (not recorded which). The chain links TRBV12-3 or TRBV12-4 with TRBJ1-6; TRBD1 is possibly the D segment (6 matching bases). This clonotype was sampled from a human donor who was either an allogeneic HSCT recipient or a stem cell or donor lymphocyte infusion donor (not recorded which). It is not recorded whose cells these are; they may come from a transplant donor. The DNA sequence is given as TGTGCCAGCAGTTATGCGACAGGACGTGTCCACTTT. Its protein is CASSYATGRVHF.